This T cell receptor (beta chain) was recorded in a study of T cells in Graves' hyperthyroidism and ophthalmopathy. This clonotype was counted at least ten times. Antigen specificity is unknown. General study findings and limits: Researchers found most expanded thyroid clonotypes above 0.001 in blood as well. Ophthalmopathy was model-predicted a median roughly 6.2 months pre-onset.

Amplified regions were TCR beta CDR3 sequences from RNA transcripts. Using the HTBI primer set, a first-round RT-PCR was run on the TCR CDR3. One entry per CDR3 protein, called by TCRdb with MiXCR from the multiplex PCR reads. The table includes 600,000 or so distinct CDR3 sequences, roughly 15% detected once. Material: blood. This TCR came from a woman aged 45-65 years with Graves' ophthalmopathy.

Here the CDR3 reads CASQGPNTEAFF. DNA of the CDR3: TGTGCCAGCCAGGGCCCGAACACTGAAGCTTTCTTT. The V and J genes are TRBV9 and TRBJ1-1; D is possibly TRBD1 (5 bases). Per the germline V gene, CDR1 is SGDLS and CDR2 is YYNGEE. The germline V and J ends were trimmed by 7 bases and 1 base, with 8 bases remaining between them. This CDR3 comprises 12 residues.